This entry lists 8 T cell receptor beta chains sequenced from one sample in a study of CD8+ T cells in alopecia areata. cDNA reverse transcribed from extracted RNA served as the sequencing template. Profiled with immunoSEQ multiplex PCR; TCRdb holds only in-frame clones, not every one. The table shows around 120,000 clones, with approximately 47% occurring only once. Sequenced sample: NKG2D-low CD8+ T cells sorted from blood. Source of these receptors: a human donor with alopecia areata.

The table lists this clone with a few counts. DNA for the CDR3: TGTGCCAGCAGTGAGTACAGGGGGTCCGAGCAGTACTTC. This codes for CASSEYRGSEQYF. This sequence joins TRBV2 and TRBJ2-7, with 8 bases identical to TRBD1. The junction had 4 bases not matched to a gene; V was cut back by 3 bases and J by 6 bases. The CDR3 runs 13 residues. Germline CDR1 SNHLY, CDR2 FYNNEI.

The chain joins TRBV27 to TRBJ1-2; D is perhaps TRBD1 (5 bases). V was shortened by 3 bases and J by 5 bases, with 22 bases between the two germline ends. Germline CDR1 and CDR2: MNHEY and SMNVEV (reference sequence). The CDR3 runs to 17 residues. In DNA form, the CDR3 reads TGTGCCAGCAGTTTGTCCCCCGCACACGGGGCGGGATATGGCTACACCTTC. It is translated as CASSLSPAHGAGYGYTF.

The chain uses TRBV28 and TRBJ2-5, with D possibly matching TRBD1 (8 bases). The length of the CDR3 is 16 residues. V lost 7 bases, J lost 0 bases, and 18 bases lay in between. The germline gives CDR1 MDHEN, CDR2 SYDVKM. CDR3 amino acids: CASTHDRGGNQETQYF. Written as DNA, the CDR3 is TGTGCCAGCACACACGACAGGGGAGGGAACCAAGAGACCCAGTACTTC. The full variable domain, rest sourced from reference TRBV28 and TRBJ2-5, is DVKVTQSSRYLVKRTGEKVFLECVQDMDHENMFWYRQDPGLGLRLIYFSYDVKMKEKGDIPEGYSVSREKKERFSLILESASTNQTSMYLCASTHDRGGNQETQYFGPGTRLLVL.

This chain uses TRBV29-1 with TRBJ2-1; TRBD2 agrees at 10 bases. The germline gives CDR1 SQVTM, CDR2 ANQGSEA. The CDR3 length is 14 residues. The J segment lost 5 bases and the V segment lost 6 bases, leaving 7 bases of the junction unmatched. CDR3 coding DNA: TGCAGCGTGGAGACTAGCGGGCTAGACAATGAGCAGTTCTTC. Amino acid sequence: CSVETSGLDNEQFF.

The genes are TRBV19 and TRBJ1-1, with 8 bases fitting TRBD1. V lost 5 bases, J lost 1 base, and 3 bases stayed unmatched. CDR3 length equals 14 residues. Germline V gene sequence: CDR1 LNHDA, CDR2 SQIVND (reference sequence). The CDR3 region has the DNA TGTGCCAGTAGTCCCGGGACAGGGAACACTGAAGCTTTCTTT. Amino acid sequence: CASSPGTGNTEAFF.

With respect to this clone: The sample has other DNA sequences that encode this CDR3 too. The gene calls are TRBV9 and TRBJ2-7; a possible D gene is TRBD2 (6 bases). The CDR3 is made up of 14 amino acids. Trimming took off 2 bases at V and 0 bases at J, with 9 bases between the two ends. CDR1 is SGDLS, CDR2 YYNGEE, per germline. As DNA, the CDR3 is TGTGCCAGCAGCGTCGGGGGAAGCTCCTACGAGCAGTACTTC. Amino acids: CASSVGGSSYEQYF.

This rearrangement joins TRBV29-1 to TRBJ1-1; D not certain. The germline V gene encodes CDR1 SQVTM and CDR2 ANQGSEA. Trimming stripped 3 bases from V and 0 bases from J, with 11 bases between. This CDR3 region has 14 residues. The CDR3 region is CSVESAGMNTEAFF. CDR3 nucleotides: TGCAGCGTTGAGTCGGCGGGAATGAACACTGAAGCTTTCTTT.

The chain couples TRBV29-1 to TRBJ2-5; 9 nucleotides agree with TRBD2. CDR1 SQVTM and CDR2 ANQGSEA come from the germline V gene. The CDR3 runs to 16 residues. J was trimmed by 1 base and V by 5 bases; bases with no gene match: 11. The CDR3, as DNA: TGCAGCGTTTCATTGGGTAGCGGGAGATTCCAAGAGACCCAGTACTTC. The encoded protein is CSVSLGSGRFQETQYF.